The TCR beta chain under discussion was sequenced for a study of molecular identifiers for immune sequencing clone quantification. From the PCR reads, TCRdb called clonotypes with MiXCR, one entry per CDR3 protein. Among 50,000 to 70,000 distinct CDR3 sequences listed, about 18% were seen once. J lost 9 bases, V lost 0 bases, and 7 bases had no gene match. This CDR3 is 17 amino acids long. Germline lookup yields CDR1 MGHRA and CDR2 YSYEKL. By its share, this clonotype is medium-sized. Sequencing was done on a sample of naive CD8+ T cells from blood, with Jurkat cell RNA spiked in. Described subset: FACS-sorted CD8+CD4-CCR7+CD45RA+ naive T cells. This chain joins TRBV4-1 and TRBJ2-1; 14 nucleotides match TRBD2. The origin of this receptor is a human donor in good health. Some libraries in this study had Jurkat cell RNA spiked in. The DNA for the CDR3 is TGCGCCAGCAGCCAAGAGGGACTAGCGGGAGAGAGCAGTGAGCAGTTCTTC. Translated: CASSQEGLAGESSEQFF.